The 25 T cell receptor beta chains presented below share a single source sample, sequenced in a study of CD8+CD57+ T cells in acquired aplastic anemia. Genomic DNA constituted the template upon which TCR beta VDJ and CDR3 profiling was performed. TCRdb redid the calling of the reads with MiXCR, one entry per CDR3 protein. Of roughly 200,000 distinct CDR3 sequences in the sample, over 55% were seen once. The sample taken for sequencing was sorted CD4+, CD8+, or CD8+CD57+ T cells (not recorded which) from PBMCs. These receptors all come from a human donor in good health.

This sequence joins TRBV9 and TRBJ2-2; no clear D gene. Germline-derived CDR1 and CDR2 are SGDLS and YYNGEE. V dropped 0 bases and J dropped 13 bases, with 13 bases sitting between them. The CDR3 contains 13 residues. CDR3 residues: CASSVEEFVGLFF. The DNA of the CDR3 is TGTGCCAGCAGCGTAGAGGAATTTGTGGGGCTGTTTTTT.

V usage is TRBV7-2 and J usage is TRBJ1-4, with D perhaps TRBD1 (6 bases). CDR1 SGHTA and CDR2 FQGNSA come from the germline V gene. The CDR3 is made up of 16 amino acids. The V end was cut by 1 base, the J end by 4 bases, with 13 bases between. CDR3 nucleotide sequence: TGTGCCAGCAGCTTAGTGAGGGGGGCGAATAATGAAAAACTGTTTTTT. This translates into CASSLVRGANNEKLFF.

This chain uses TRBV2 with TRBJ1-6; D not certain. The CDR3 sequence is 15 residues long. Germline CDR1 reads SNHLY; CDR2 reads FYNNEI. Trimming removed 3 bases from V and 2 bases from J, with 8 bases in between. The CDR3 DNA reads TGTGCCAGCAGTGACGTGGAAGCCTATAATTCACCCCTCCACTTT. Amino acids: CASSDVEAYNSPLHF.

The chain couples TRBV24-1 to TRBJ2-3, with D tentatively TRBD1 (6 bases). The CDR3 spans 15 residues. V was pared by 5 bases and J by 2 bases, with 13 bases between. Germline CDR1 reads KGHDR; CDR2 reads SFDVKD. In DNA form, the CDR3 reads TGTGCCACCAGTGCCTACCGGGGACACACAGATACGCAGTATTTT. The encoded protein is CATSAYRGHTDTQYF.

This clonotype was detected ten times or more. The V and J genes are TRBV7-9 and TRBJ2-7, with 11 bases that match TRBD1. Germline V gene data show CDR1 as SEHNR and CDR2 as FQNEAQ (reference sequence). V was clipped by 1 base and J by 3 bases; unmatched bases: 2. The CDR3 loop spans 15 amino acids. The CDR3 here is CASSLGGQGDYEQYF. CDR3 DNA: TGTGCCAGCAGCTTAGGGGGACAGGGGGACTACGAGCAGTACTTC.

To note about this clonotype: The final CDR3 position lacks the conserved phenylalanine or tryptophan, pointing to a likely read error. The chain combines TRBV20-1 with TRBJ1-1; no firm D call. The germline V gene has CDR1 DFQATT and CDR2 SNEGSKA (reference sequence). The CDR3 is made up of 14 amino acids. In DNA form, the CDR3 reads TGCGGTGCTAGAGATTCACCCTTGAACACTGAAGCTTTCTCT. It is translated as CGARDSPLNTEAFS.

V is TRBV10-3 and J is TRBJ1-1, with D possibly TRBD1 on 5 matching bases. Deletions cut 9 bases from V and 5 bases from J, with 13 bases between. The CDR3 spans 12 residues. The germline gives CDR1 ENHRY, CDR2 SYGVKD. The CDR3 nucleotides read TGTGCCATTGGACACTCGGAGACTGAAGCTTTCTTT. Translated: CAIGHSETEAFF.

This clonotype occurred a few times. The chain couples TRBV29-1 to TRBJ2-7, with no clear D. Germline V gives CDR1 SQVTM, CDR2 ANQGSEA. Trimming shortened V by 4 bases and J by 3 bases, and 13 bases separated the two germline ends. The CDR3 loop spans 13 amino acids. CDR3 nucleotides: TGCAGCGTTGTCAAACAGACGAACTACGAGCAGTACTTC. It yields the protein CSVVKQTNYEQYF.

About this clonotype: Possible read error: a much larger clone is one base away. This sequence joins TRBV13 and TRBJ2-7, with 14 bases lining up with TRBD2. Losses at the gene ends were 0 bases for V and 7 bases for J; bases not matched to a gene: 17. CDR1 PRHDT and CDR2 FYEKMQ come from the germline V gene (reference sequence). There are 20 residues in the CDR3. The CDR3 region has the DNA TGTGCCAGCAGCTTAGGCCGACTAGCGGGAGGGTTCCCAGGGGGCAATGAGCAGTACTTC. Residues: CASSLGRLAGGFPGGNEQYF.

This chain joins TRBV20-1 and TRBJ2-7; 9 bases agree with TRBD1. This CDR3 region has 16 residues. Germline V gives CDR1 DFQATT, CDR2 SNEGSKA (reference sequence). V shed 7 bases, J shed 6 bases, and the junction held 19 bases outside the gene matches. The CDR3 here is CSVTRGGGQGNPEQYF. CDR3 sequence (DNA): TGCAGTGTAACAAGGGGGGGGGGACAGGGTAATCCCGAGCAGTACTTC.

Of note for this clonotype: One end of the junction is discordant with germline, which a read error may explain. The rearrangement links TRBV20-1 to TRBJ2-5; D uncertain. The CDR3 contains 15 residues. From germline, CDR1 is DFQATT and CDR2 SNEGSKA (reference sequence). The CDR3, as DNA: TGCGGTGCTCCGGAACCAGAAGAGCTCCAAGAGACCCAGTACTTC. It is translated as CGAPEPEELQETQYF.

J is TRBJ1-2 and V is TRBV10-1, with a possible D match to TRBD1 (6 bases). The CDR3 is 10 residues long. With 3 bases removed from V and 13 bases from J, the gap between germline ends came to 9 bases. Germline lookup yields CDR1 WNHNN and CDR2 SYGVQD (reference sequence). The CDR3: CASSDPRGTF. The CDR3 DNA follows: TGCGCCAGCAGTGACCCCAGGGGCACCTTC.

The DNA of the CDR3 is TGTGCCACCAGTGCGGCAGGGGGCAATCAGCCCCAGCATTTT. Protein sequence: CATSAAGGNQPQHF. The rearrangement uses TRBV24-1 and TRBJ1-5, with D perhaps TRBD1 (6 bases). The CDR3 has 14 amino acids. V was shortened by 5 bases and J by 2 bases, with 9 bases between the two germline ends. Germline CDR1 KGHDR, CDR2 SFDVKD.

The V call is TRBV6-5, the J call TRBJ1-5, with D tentatively TRBD1 (5 bases). The CDR3 is made up of 12 amino acids. V dropped 6 bases and J dropped 5 bases, with 8 bases sitting between them. The V gene's germline CDR1 is MNHEY and CDR2 SVGAGI. The chain's CDR3 is CASSGRDQPQHF. CDR3 in DNA: TGTGCCAGCAGCGGCAGGGATCAGCCCCAGCATTTT.

This clonotype was picked up many times. The chain carries TRBV7-9 and TRBJ2-3; 10 positions agree with TRBD2. The CDR3 is 16 residues long. CDR1 and CDR2 from the germline V gene are SEHNR and FQNEAQ (reference sequence). J lost 9 bases, V lost 2 bases, and 11 bases had no gene match. The CDR3 sequence: CASSLTSAGGLPTQYF. The CDR3 DNA follows: TGTGCCAGCAGCTTAACGTCAGCGGGGGGGCTTCCAACGCAGTATTTT.

V and J are TRBV25-1 and TRBJ1-2, with D unresolved. CDR3 length: 15 residues. Per germline, CDR1 MGHDK and CDR2 SYGVNS. V was shortened by 1 base and J by 6 bases, with 15 bases between the two germline ends. CDR3 residues: CASSEFEGIVNGYTF. The CDR3 region has the DNA TGTGCCAGCAGTGAATTTGAAGGTATAGTGAATGGCTACACCTTC.

This clonotype has more than one count but fewer than ten. V and J are TRBV29-1 and TRBJ1-2, with TRBD1 as a possible D gene (6 bases). Germline V gives CDR1 SQVTM, CDR2 ANQGSEA. This CDR3 is 11 amino acids long. The ends were cut back, 4 bases at V and 8 bases at J, with 11 bases in the middle. CDR3 region: CSVVRGRGYTF. In DNA, the CDR3 is TGCAGCGTTGTTAGGGGGAGAGGCTACACCTTC.

This clonotype has just a few counts. V usage is TRBV27 and J usage is TRBJ2-3, with D unresolved. In germline, CDR1 is MNHEY, CDR2 SMNVEV (reference sequence). Between the trimmed V and J ends, which lost 3 bases and 6 bases, there was a span of 7 bases. CDR3 length: 12 residues. The DNA for the CDR3 is TGTGCCAGCAGTTTCCGAACGGATACGCAGTATTTT. This sequence encodes CASSFRTDTQYF.

This clonotype was counted ten times or more. The V gene is TRBV29-1, the J gene TRBJ1-2; D uncertain. CDR1 SQVTM and CDR2 ANQGSEA come from the germline V gene. V lost 7 bases and J 4 bases, leaving 10 bases between the germline ends. This CDR3 has 11 residues. The CDR3 protein is CSALSGYGYTF. The CDR3 nucleotides read TGCAGCGCCCTGTCGGGCTATGGCTACACCTTC.

The rearrangement links TRBV9 to TRBJ2-7, with D tentatively TRBD1 or TRBD2 (5 bases each). Trimming cost V 4 bases and J 0 bases, with 14 bases left between them. Germline CDR1 is SGDLS and CDR2 is YYNGEE. CDR3 length equals 15 residues. The DNA of the CDR3 is TGTGCCAGCAGCCCTAAAGACGGGACCTCCTACGAGCAGTACTTC. Amino acids: CASSPKDGTSYEQYF.

The rearrangement links TRBV9 to TRBJ2-2; D could derive from TRBD1 or TRBD2 (5 bases each). From germline, CDR1 is SGDLS and CDR2 YYNGEE. V gave up 3 bases and J gave up 0 bases, with 15 bases separating them. The CDR3 runs to 17 residues. The CDR3 nucleotides read TGTGCCAGCAGCGGAGGGGTCAGGACCACGAACACCGGGGAGCTGTTTTTT. This gives the protein CASSGGVRTTNTGELFF.

A few counts support this clonotype. J is TRBJ2-1 and V is TRBV29-1, with 7 bases aligning to TRBD1. The trim removed 6 bases at V and 8 bases at J, leaving 7 bases unmatched. Germline V gene sequence: CDR1 SQVTM, CDR2 ANQGSEA. There are 12 residues in the CDR3. The CDR3 region has the DNA TGCAGCGTGAGGGGGCAGGTCGATGAGCAGTTCTTC. Translated, it gives CSVRGQVDEQFF.

The rearrangement joins TRBV7-9 to TRBJ2-7; 7 bases line up with TRBD1. V lost 11 bases and J lost 4; bases outside the gene matches: 14. The CDR3 is 14 residues long. Germline CDR1 and CDR2: SEHNR and FQNEAQ (reference sequence). The CDR3 protein is CAGNSGTARYEQYF. CDR3 bases: TGTGCCGGGAACTCGGGGACAGCACGTTACGAGCAGTACTTC.

Of note for this clonotype: Its ends do not fully match the called genes, so a read error is possible. This chain connects TRBV20-1 to TRBJ2-1; 8 bases map to TRBD1. The CDR3 is 15 residues long. The germline V gene has CDR1 DFQATT and CDR2 SNEGSKA (reference sequence). The CDR3 loop reads CSAAQADRGPSEQLF. CDR3 DNA sequence: TGCAGTGCCGCCCAGGCCGACAGGGGACCGAGTGAGCAGCTCTTC.

The J gene is TRBJ2-7, the V gene TRBV12-3 or TRBV12-4; D might be TRBD1 (6 bases). CDR3 length equals 11 residues. Trimming took 4 bases from V and 9 from J, leaving 10 bases between them. CDR3 region: CASSSGVPQYF. The CDR3 region has the DNA TGTGCCAGCAGTTCAGGGGTCCCGCAGTACTTC.